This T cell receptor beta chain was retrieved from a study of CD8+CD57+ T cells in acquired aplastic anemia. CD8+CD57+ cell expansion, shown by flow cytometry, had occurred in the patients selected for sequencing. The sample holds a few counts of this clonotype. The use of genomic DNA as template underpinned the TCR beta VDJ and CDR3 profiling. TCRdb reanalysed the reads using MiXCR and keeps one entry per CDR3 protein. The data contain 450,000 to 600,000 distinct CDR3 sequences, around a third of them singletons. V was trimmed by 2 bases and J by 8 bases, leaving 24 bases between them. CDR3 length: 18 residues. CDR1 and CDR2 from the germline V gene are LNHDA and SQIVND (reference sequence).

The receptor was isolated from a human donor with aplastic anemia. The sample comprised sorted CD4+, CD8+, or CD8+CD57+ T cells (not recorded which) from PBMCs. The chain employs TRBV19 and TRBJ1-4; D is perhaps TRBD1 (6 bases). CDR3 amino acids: CASSILQGLGHGSEKLFF. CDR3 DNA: TGTGCCAGTAGTATACTACAGGGCCTGGGGCACGGGAGCGAAAAACTGTTTTTT.